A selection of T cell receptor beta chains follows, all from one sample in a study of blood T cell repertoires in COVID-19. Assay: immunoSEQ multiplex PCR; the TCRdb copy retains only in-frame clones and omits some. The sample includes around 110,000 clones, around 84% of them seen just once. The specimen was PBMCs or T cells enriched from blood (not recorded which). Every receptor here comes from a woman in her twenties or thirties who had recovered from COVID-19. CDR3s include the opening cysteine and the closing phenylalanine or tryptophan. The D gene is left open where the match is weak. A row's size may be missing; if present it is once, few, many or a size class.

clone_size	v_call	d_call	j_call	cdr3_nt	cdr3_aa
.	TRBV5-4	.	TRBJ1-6	TGTGCCAGCAGCGTCCCGGGTTCACCCCTCCACTTT	CASSVPGSPLHF
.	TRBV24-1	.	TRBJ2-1	TGTGCCACCAGTGATTTGGCCCCGGGACTCCCATTAGGTTCCTACAATGAGCAGTTCTTC	CATSDLAPGLPLGSYNEQFF
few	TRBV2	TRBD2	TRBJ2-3	TGTGCCAGCAGTGAGGTCGGCGGGGGTACGCAGTATTTT	CASSEVGGGTQYF
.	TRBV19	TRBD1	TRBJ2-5	TGTGCCAGTAGTCGCCTGACAGGGGGTGGGTACCAAGAGACCCAGTACTTC	CASSRLTGGGYQETQYF
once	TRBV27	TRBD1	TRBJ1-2	TGTGCCAGTGCTTCGGGACAGGGTAACTATGGCTACACCTTC	CASASGQGNYGYTF
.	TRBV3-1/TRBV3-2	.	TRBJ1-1	TGTGCCAGCCGAGGGGAGGGGGGAGCTTTCTTT	CASRGEGGAFF
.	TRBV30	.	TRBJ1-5	TGTGCCTGGAGTGTACGAGGGAAGCCCTATAGCAATCAGCCCCAGCATTTT	CAWSVRGKPYSNQPQHF
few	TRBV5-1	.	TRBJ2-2	TGCGCCAGCAGCTTGGGGCCAGGCCGCGGGGAGCTGTTTTTT	CASSLGPGRGELFF
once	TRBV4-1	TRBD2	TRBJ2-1	TGCGCCAGCAGCCAAGAATGGACTAGCGGATACAATGAGCAGTTCTTC	CASSQEWTSGYNEQFF
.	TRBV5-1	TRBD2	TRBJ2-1	TGCGCCAGCAGCTTGGCCTTCCTGGGCGGGGGTCGCAATGAGCAGTTCTTC	CASSLAFLGGGRNEQFF
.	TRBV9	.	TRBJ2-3	TGTGCCAGCAGCGTCACGGGCACAGATACGCAGTATTTT	CASSVTGTDTQYF
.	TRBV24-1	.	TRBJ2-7	TGTGCCACCAGTCCAACGACAGATAGGCTGGTCTACGAGCAGTACTTC	CATSPTTDRLVYEQYF
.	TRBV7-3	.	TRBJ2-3	TGTGCCAGCAGCTCCTTAGCGGTTAGCACAGATACGCAGTATTTT	CASSSLAVSTDTQYF
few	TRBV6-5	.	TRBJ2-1	TGTGCCAGCAGTTACTCGACACAGGGGAGGCGCGAGCAGTTCTTC	CASSYSTQGRREQFF
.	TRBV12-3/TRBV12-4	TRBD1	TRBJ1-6	TGTGCCAGCAGTTTGACAGGGGTTTCACCCCTCCACTTT	CASSLTGVSPLHF
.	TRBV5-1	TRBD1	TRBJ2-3	TGCGCCAGCAGCTGGGGACAGCTTAGCACAGATACGCAGTATTTT	CASSWGQLSTDTQYF
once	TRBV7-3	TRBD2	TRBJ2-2	TGTGCCAGCAGCTTACAAAGCGGGAGGAACACCGGGGAGCTGTTTTTT	CASSLQSGRNTGELFF
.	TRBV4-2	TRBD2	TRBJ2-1	TGTGCCAGCAGCCAAGTGCGAGCGGGAGGGCCCTATGAGCAGTTCTTC	CASSQVRAGGPYEQFF
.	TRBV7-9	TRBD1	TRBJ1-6	TGTGCCAGCAGCTCAATCCCAGGGGGAAATTCACCCCTCCACTTT	CASSSIPGGNSPLHF
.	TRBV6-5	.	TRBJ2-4	TGTGCCAGCAGTTACGGGGGGGCCAAAAACATTCAGTACTTC	CASSYGGAKNIQYF
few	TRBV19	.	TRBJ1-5	TGTGCCAGTAGTATAACTTCCAGGAGCAATCAGCCCCAGCATTTT	CASSITSRSNQPQHF
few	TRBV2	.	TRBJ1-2	TGTGCCAGCTTCCCGCCAGGGCTGAACTATGGCTACACCTTC	CASFPPGLNYGYTF
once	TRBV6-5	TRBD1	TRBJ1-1	TGTGCCAGCAGGAGAAATCAGGGGGCGAACACTGAAGCTTTCTTT	CASRRNQGANTEAFF
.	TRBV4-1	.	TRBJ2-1	TGCGCCAGCAGCCACCAAAGGGCGGGGCCAGCCTTGGGTGAGCAGTTCTTC	CASSHQRAGPALGEQFF
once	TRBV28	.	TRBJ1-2	TGTGCCAGCAGTCCACCCGGCAGGGCTAACTATGGCTACACCTTC	CASSPPGRANYGYTF
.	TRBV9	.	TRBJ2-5	TGTGCCAGCACCACGAGGAAAGAGACCCAGTACTTC	CASTTRKETQYF
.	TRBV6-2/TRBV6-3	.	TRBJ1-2	TGTGCCAGCAGTTACGGCCCTAACTATGGCTACACCTTC	CASSYGPNYGYTF
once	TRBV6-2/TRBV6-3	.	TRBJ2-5	TGTGCCAGCAGTTACCAGGGTGTTGGGGAGACCCAGTACTTC	CASSYQGVGETQYF
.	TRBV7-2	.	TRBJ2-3	TGTGCCAGCAGCTTTCCGAACAGACCAGATACGCAGTATTTT	CASSFPNRPDTQYF
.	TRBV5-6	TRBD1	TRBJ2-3	TGTGCCAGCAGCTCAACAGGGGGAGTCACAGATACGCAGTATTTT	CASSSTGGVTDTQYF
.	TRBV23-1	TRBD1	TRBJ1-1	TGCGCCAGCGGGCCCCCACAGGGGGCGAAGACTGAAGCTTTCTTT	CASGPPQGAKTEAFF
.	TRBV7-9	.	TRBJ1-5	TGTGCCAGCAGCTTACCCGGGGGGACGGGGGACAATCAGCCCCAGCATTTT	CASSLPGGTGDNQPQHF
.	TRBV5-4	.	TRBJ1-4	TGTGCCAGCAGCTTGGACCAGGGGTCTGCAACTAATGAAAAACTGTTTTTT	CASSLDQGSATNEKLFF
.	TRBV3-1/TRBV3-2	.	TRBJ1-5	TGTGCCAGCAGCCAAGAGAGTGGCAGGGGCCCGCCCCAGCATTTT	CASSQESGRGPPQHF
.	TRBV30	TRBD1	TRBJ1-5	TGTGCCTGGAGTGAAGGACAGGGATCTCAGCCCCAGCATTTT	CAWSEGQGSQPQHF
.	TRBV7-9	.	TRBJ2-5	TGTGCCAGCAGCACAGCCCCTACAGAGACCCAGTACTTC	CASSTAPTETQYF
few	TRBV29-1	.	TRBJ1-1	TGCAGCTTGTCAGGGGTTGGGACTGAAGCTTTCTTT	CSLSGVGTEAFF
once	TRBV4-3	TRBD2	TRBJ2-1	TGCGCCAGCAGCCAAGAAAGGTTAGCGGGAGGGCCTACCCCTCTCAATGAGCAGTTCTTC	CASSQERLAGGPTPLNEQFF
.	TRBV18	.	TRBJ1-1	TGTGCCAGCTCACCGCCGACAGTAAACACTGAAGCTTTCTTT	CASSPPTVNTEAFF
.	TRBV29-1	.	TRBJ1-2	TGCAGCGTTGAAGTTTCGCGCTATGGCTACACCTTC	CSVEVSRYGYTF
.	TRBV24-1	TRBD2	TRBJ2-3	TGTGCCACCAGTGACGCCTCGCCTTCCGGGGGGACAGATACGCAGTATTTT	CATSDASPSGGTDTQYF
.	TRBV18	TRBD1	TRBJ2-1	TGTGCCAGCTCACGACGGGACAGGGGTAGTATTCGGTTCTTC	CASSRRDRGSIRFF
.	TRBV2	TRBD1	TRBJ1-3	TGTGCCAGCAGTGTGGGACAGGGAAACTCTGGAAACACCATATATTTT	CASSVGQGNSGNTIYF
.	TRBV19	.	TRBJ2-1	TGTGCCAGTAGCCTTTGGTGGGGAGCGAACTACAATGAGCAGTTCTTC	CASSLWWGANYNEQFF
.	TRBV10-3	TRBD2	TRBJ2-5	TGTGCCACCGACGGGGGGGGACTAGCGGGAGGAGGAGAGACCCAGTACTTC	CATDGGGLAGGGETQYF
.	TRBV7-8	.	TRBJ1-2	TGTGCCAGCAGCAAAGACAGCACCTATGGCTACACCTTC	CASSKDSTYGYTF
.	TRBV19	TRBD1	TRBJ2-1	TGTGCCAGTAGTCCCTTGGGACAGGGGGCGGTTGAGCAGTTCTTC	CASSPLGQGAVEQFF
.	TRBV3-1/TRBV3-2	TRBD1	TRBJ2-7	TGTGCCAGCAGCCAAGCGGCCGGGACAGGGGGCGCCCCAAATTTGACCTACGAGCAGTACTTC	CASSQAAGTGGAPNLTYEQYF
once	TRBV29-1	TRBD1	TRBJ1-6	TGCAGCGTTACAAACAGGGGCTCCTATAATTCACCCCTCCACTTT	CSVTNRGSYNSPLHF
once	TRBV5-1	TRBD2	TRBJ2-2	TGCGCCAGCAGCGAGTTAGCGGGAGGGTCCGGGGAGCTGTTTTTT	CASSELAGGSGELFF
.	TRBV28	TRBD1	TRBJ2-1	TGTGCCAGCAGTTTTGGGCCCTACAGGGGATCCTACAATGAGCAGTTCTTC	CASSFGPYRGSYNEQFF